A selection of T cell receptor beta chains follows, all from one sample in a study of siplizumab effects on memory and regulatory T cells. Clones were read by immunoSEQ multiplex PCR, and TCRdb kept only the in-frame ones, dropping some. The table includes 99,000 or so clones, about 94% detected once. Material: Tregs sorted from blood. These receptors came from a human donor in good health. The CDR3 runs from the conserved cysteine through the conserved F or W. A D gene is named only where the DNA matches it firmly. A clone size is listed for some rows: how often the clone was seen (once, few, many), or a class if it is expanded.

TRBV6-1	NA	TRBJ2-7	NA	CASTPLDSSTAEQYF	TGTGCCAGCACTCCGCTGGACTCTTCCACCGCCGAGCAGTACTTC
TRBV19	NA	TRBJ1-5	NA	CASSMSVSNQPQHF	TGTGCCAGTAGTATGAGTGTAAGCAATCAGCCCCAGCATTTT
TRBV19	NA	TRBJ1-1	NA	CASRSPAENTEAFF	TGTGCCAGTAGATCCCCCGCGGAGAACACTGAAGCTTTCTTT
TRBV6-1	few	TRBJ2-5	NA	CASSEETQYF	TGTGCCAGCAGTGAAGAGACCCAGTACTTC
TRBV29-1	NA	TRBJ2-1	NA	CSTLGGSGYNEQFF	TGCAGCACCCTGGGGGGTTCGGGGTACAATGAGCAGTTCTTC
TRBV2	NA	TRBJ1-2	NA	CASSYERGGRYTF	TGTGCCAGCAGTTATGAAAGAGGTGGGCGTTACACCTTC
TRBV5-1	NA	TRBJ1-2	NA	CASSLRGYGYTF	TGCGCCAGCAGCTTACGAGGGTATGGCTACACCTTC
TRBV6-1	NA	TRBJ1-3	NA	CASSEEVGFSGNTIYF	TGTGCCAGCAGTGAAGAAGTGGGTTTCTCTGGAAACACCATATATTTT
TRBV5-1	NA	TRBJ2-7	NA	CASSRRLTYEQYF	TGCGCCAGCAGTCGGAGACTCACCTACGAGCAGTACTTC
TRBV10-3	NA	TRBJ2-1	NA	CATCSARGGIYNEQFF	TGTGCCACCTGCAGCGCACGGGGAGGAATCTACAATGAGCAGTTCTTC
TRBV4-2	NA	TRBJ1-1	NA	CASSEGGGGISSTEAFF	TGTGCCAGTAGTGAAGGGGGGGGAGGGATATCCAGCACTGAAGCTTTCTTT
TRBV6-6	NA	TRBJ1-2	TRBD1	CASSQIGTGGEGYTF	TGTGCCAGCAGCCAGATAGGGACAGGCGGAGAGGGCTACACCTTC
TRBV21-1	NA	TRBJ1-1	NA	CASSEGFKYTEAFF	TGTGCCAGCAGCGAGGGGTTTAAATACACTGAAGCTTTCTTT
TRBV27	NA	TRBJ1-5	TRBD1	CASRTGTGGSQPQHF	TGTGCCAGCAGGACCGGGACAGGGGGATCTCAGCCCCAGCATTTT
TRBV7-2	NA	TRBJ1-3	NA	CASSQVWSSSGNTIYF	TGTGCCAGCAGCCAAGTTTGGTCTTCCTCTGGAAACACCATATATTTT
TRBV14	NA	TRBJ2-1	TRBD2	CASSQEVGTSGDNEQFF	TGTGCCAGCAGCCAAGAGGTTGGGACTAGCGGAGACAATGAGCAGTTCTTC
TRBV2	once	TRBJ2-7	TRBD2	CASILGASGAFASYEQYF	TGTGCCAGCATTCTGGGGGCTAGCGGGGCCTTCGCGTCCTACGAGCAGTACTTC
TRBV4-2	NA	TRBJ2-1	NA	CASSPSLGQNNEQFF	TGTGCCAGCAGCCCCTCTTTAGGGCAGAACAATGAGCAGTTCTTC
TRBV4-2	NA	TRBJ2-7	NA	CASSPKMGGTSGDEQYF	TGTGCCAGCAGCCCCAAGATGGGGGGGACCTCAGGGGACGAGCAGTACTTC
TRBV18	NA	TRBJ2-3	TRBD1	CASLMTGGAADTQYF	TGTGCCAGCTTAATGACAGGGGGCGCAGCAGATACGCAGTATTTT
TRBV5-6	NA	TRBJ2-1	TRBD2	CASSSTSAGVNYNEQFF	TGTGCCAGCAGCTCAACCTCTGCGGGAGTGAACTACAATGAGCAGTTCTTC
TRBV6-5	NA	TRBJ1-1	NA	CASSLRVSVEAFF	TGTGCCAGCAGTTTGAGGGTTTCGGTTGAAGCTTTCTTT
TRBV7-6	NA	TRBJ2-7	NA	CASSLVYGGSEQYF	TGTGCCAGCAGCTTAGTCTATGGCGGTTCTGAGCAGTACTTC
TRBV18	few	TRBJ1-1	TRBD1	CASSPQGAAHTEAFF	TGTGCCAGCTCACCACAGGGGGCGGCCCACACTGAAGCTTTCTTT
TRBV28	NA	TRBJ2-5	TRBD1	CASSHTGRGLKTQYF	TGTGCCAGCAGCCACACGGGCAGGGGGTTGAAGACCCAGTACTTC
TRBV27	few	TRBJ2-7	NA	CASSFYSGYEQYF	TGTGCCAGCAGTTTCTATTCCGGTTACGAGCAGTACTTC
TRBV6-5	NA	TRBJ2-7	NA	CASRPGRKNYEQYF	TGTGCCAGCAGGCCGGGACGAAAAAACTACGAGCAGTACTTC
TRBV10-3	NA	TRBJ2-2	NA	CAISVVLPNTGELFF	TGTGCCATCAGTGTCGTTTTACCCAACACCGGGGAGCTGTTTTTT
TRBV23-1	once	TRBJ1-6	NA	CASSRGSALHF	TGCGCCAGCAGTAGGGGATCGGCCCTCCACTTT
TRBV5-6	NA	TRBJ1-1	NA	CASSFGWKNTEAFF	TGTGCCAGCAGCTTCGGGTGGAAAAACACTGAAGCTTTCTTT
TRBV30	NA	TRBJ1-6	NA	CAWSGGINSPLHF	TGTGCCTGGAGTGGAGGGATAAATTCACCCCTCCACTTT
TRBV20-1	NA	TRBJ2-3	TRBD2	CSCGRSNTQYF	TGCAGTTGCGGGAGATCAAATACGCAGTATTTT
TRBV5-4	NA	TRBJ1-1	NA	CASSLIAGLNTEAFF	TGTGCCAGCAGCTTGATTGCCGGCTTGAACACTGAAGCTTTCTTT
TRBV13	NA	TRBJ2-2	TRBD1	CASSVLTGDNTGELFF	TGTGCCAGCAGCGTACTGACAGGGGACAACACCGGGGAGCTGTTTTTT
TRBV5-1	NA	TRBJ2-3	TRBD2	CASRLLAGSTDTQYF	TGCGCCAGCAGATTACTAGCGGGAAGCACAGATACGCAGTATTTT
TRBV6-1	NA	TRBJ1-5	TRBD1	CASSARTGIQPQHF	TGTGCCAGCAGTGCAAGGACAGGGATTCAGCCCCAGCATTTT
TRBV6-1	NA	TRBJ2-7	TRBD1	CASTRQGGTYEQYF	TGTGCCAGCACAAGACAGGGGGGGACCTACGAGCAGTACTTC
TRBV7-2	NA	TRBJ2-3	NA	CASSYSTDTQYF	TGTGCCAGCAGCTATAGCACAGATACGCAGTATTTT
TRBV5-8	NA	TRBJ1-3	NA	CASSGRGGNTIYF	TGTGCCAGCAGCGGCCGTGGGGGAAACACCATATATTTT
TRBV5-1	few	TRBJ2-5	NA	CASSSLGDLETQYF	TGCGCCAGCAGCTCATTGGGAGACTTGGAGACCCAGTACTTC
TRBV18	NA	TRBJ2-6	NA	CASSPATGTLPGANVLTF	TGTGCCAGCTCACCTGCTACCGGGACCCTCCCCGGGGCCAACGTCCTGACTTTC
TRBV7-9	NA	TRBJ1-1	NA	CASSPDHGATEAFF	TGTGCCAGCAGCCCAGATCACGGGGCCACTGAAGCTTTCTTT
TRBV19	NA	TRBJ2-1	NA	CASSITRRGEQFF	TGTGCCAGTAGTATTACCAGGCGAGGTGAGCAGTTCTTC